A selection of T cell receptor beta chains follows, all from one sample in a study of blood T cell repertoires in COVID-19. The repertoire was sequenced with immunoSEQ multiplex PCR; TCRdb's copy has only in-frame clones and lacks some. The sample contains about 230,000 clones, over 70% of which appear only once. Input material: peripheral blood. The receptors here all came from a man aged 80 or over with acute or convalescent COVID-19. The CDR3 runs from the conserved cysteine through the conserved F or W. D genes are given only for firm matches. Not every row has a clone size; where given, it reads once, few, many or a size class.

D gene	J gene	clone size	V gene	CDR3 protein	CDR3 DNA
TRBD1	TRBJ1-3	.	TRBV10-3	CAISEWRGPSPGNTIYF	TGTGCCATCAGTGAGTGGAGGGGGCCTTCGCCTGGAAACACCATATATTTT
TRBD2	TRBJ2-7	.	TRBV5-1	CATREKAGDSYEQYF	TGCGCCACCAGGGAAAAGGCGGGGGACTCCTACGAGCAGTACTTC
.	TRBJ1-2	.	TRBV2	CATQWTDLTHGYTF	TGTGCCACCCAATGGACAGACTTGACTCATGGCTACACCTTC
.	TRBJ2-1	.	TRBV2	CASSIAGPSYNEQFF	TGTGCCAGCAGTATCGCAGGGCCCTCCTACAATGAGCAGTTCTTC
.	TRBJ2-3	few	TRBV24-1	CATGARDTAYTQYF	TGTGCCACCGGCGCCCGGGACACCGCTTATACGCAGTATTTT
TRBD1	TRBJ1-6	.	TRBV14	CASSRTAGQGYNSPLHF	TGTGCCAGCAGCCGAACCGCGGGACAGGGCTATAATTCACCCCTCCACTTT
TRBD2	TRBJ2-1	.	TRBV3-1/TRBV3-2	CASSQVGGGAYNEQFF	TGTGCCAGCAGCCAAGTGGGCGGGGGGGCCTACAATGAGCAGTTCTTC
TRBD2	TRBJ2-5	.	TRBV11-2	CASSLDLGGSETQYF	TGTGCCAGCAGCTTAGATTTGGGGGGGTCGGAGACCCAGTACTTC
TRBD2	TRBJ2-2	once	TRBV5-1	CASSPDLGGGDAGELFF	TGCGCCAGCAGCCCCGATTTGGGCGGGGGGGACGCCGGGGAGCTGTTTTTT
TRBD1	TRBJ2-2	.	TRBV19	CASSKDRGRTGELFF	TGTGCCAGTAGTAAAGACAGGGGGAGAACCGGGGAGCTGTTTTTT
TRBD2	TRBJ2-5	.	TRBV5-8	CASRQRGGVKETQYF	TGTGCCAGCAGACAACGGGGGGGCGTTAAAGAGACCCAGTACTTC
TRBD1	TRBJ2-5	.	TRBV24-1	CATSDLSRGRETQYF	TGTGCCACCAGTGATTTGTCCAGGGGGCGAGAGACCCAGTACTTC
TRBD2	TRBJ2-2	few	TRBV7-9	CASSLDGRDYFF	TGTGCCAGCAGCTTAGATGGTCGGGACTATTTTTTT
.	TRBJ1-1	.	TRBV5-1	CASSQPGGGRNTEAFF	TGCGCCAGCAGCCAGCCGGGGGGCGGGAGGAACACTGAAGCTTTCTTT
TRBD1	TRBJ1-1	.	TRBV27	CASRTGFTEAFF	TGTGCCAGCCGGACAGGGTTCACTGAAGCTTTCTTT
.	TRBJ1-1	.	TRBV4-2	CASRQDMEWTEAFF	TGTGCCAGCAGGCAGGATATGGAATGGACTGAAGCTTTCTTT
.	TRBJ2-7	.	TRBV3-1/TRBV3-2	CASSQSPLKSSYEQYF	TGTGCCAGCAGCCAGTCCCCTTTGAAGAGCTCCTACGAGCAGTACTTC
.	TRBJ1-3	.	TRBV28	CASSHPSGNTIYF	TGTGCCAGCAGCCATCCCTCTGGAAACACCATATATTTT
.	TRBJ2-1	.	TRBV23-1	CASRPPRVGLHEQFF	TGCGCCAGCAGACCCCCGCGGGTGGGTTTGCATGAGCAGTTCTTC
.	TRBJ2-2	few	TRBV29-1	CSVEVVRVNTGELFF	TGCAGCGTTGAAGTCGTCAGGGTCAACACCGGGGAGCTGTTTTTT
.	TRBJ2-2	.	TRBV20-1	CSASFGGSSTGELFF	TGCAGTGCTAGTTTTGGGGGGTCGAGCACCGGGGAGCTGTTTTTT
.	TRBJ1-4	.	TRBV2	CASSAEAEKLFF	TGTGCCAGCAGTGCTGAGGCTGAAAAACTGTTTTTT
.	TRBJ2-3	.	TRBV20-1	CSASQLLAGTDTQYF	TGCAGTGCTAGTCAATTGTTAGCGGGCACAGATACGCAGTATTTT
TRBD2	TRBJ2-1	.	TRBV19	CASKDPGGSSYNEQFF	TGTGCCAGTAAAGATCCGGGAGGGAGCTCCTACAATGAGCAGTTCTTC
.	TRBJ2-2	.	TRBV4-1	CASRGVPANTGELFF	TGCGCCAGCAGAGGAGTTCCCGCGAACACCGGGGAGCTGTTTTTT
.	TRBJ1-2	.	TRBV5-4	CASRRGPRDPHGYTF	TGTGCCAGCAGGCGCGGGCCTAGGGATCCCCATGGCTACACCTTC
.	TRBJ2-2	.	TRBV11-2	CASSFRQVATGELFF	TGTGCCAGCAGCTTCCGGCAGGTCGCCACCGGGGAGCTGTTTTTT
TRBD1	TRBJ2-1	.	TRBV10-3	CAISGQGLEQFF	TGTGCCATCAGTGGACAGGGTCTTGAGCAGTTCTTC
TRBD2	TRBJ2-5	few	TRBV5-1	CASSQGTSGSQETQYF	TGCGCCAGCAGCCAGGGGACTAGCGGGTCACAAGAGACCCAGTACTTC
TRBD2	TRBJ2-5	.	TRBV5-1	CASSVTSGGLQETQYF	TGCGCCAGCAGCGTGACTAGCGGGGGGCTCCAAGAGACCCAGTACTTC
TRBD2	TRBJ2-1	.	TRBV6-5	CASSYRLAGVVNEQFF	TGTGCCAGCAGTTACCGACTAGCGGGAGTGGTCAATGAGCAGTTCTTC
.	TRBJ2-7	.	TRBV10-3	CAISDRGYSYEQYF	TGTGCCATCAGTGACAGGGGATATTCCTACGAGCAGTACTTC
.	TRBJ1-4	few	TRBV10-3	CAISESKGEGEKLFF	TGTGCCATCAGTGAGTCTAAGGGGGAAGGTGAAAAACTGTTTTTT
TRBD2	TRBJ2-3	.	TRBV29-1	CSVDLGLFTQYF	TGCAGCGTTGACTTGGGACTATTTACGCAGTATTTT
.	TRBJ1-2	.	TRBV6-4	CASSDGPEGHSMGYTF	TGTGCCAGCAGTGACGGACCAGAGGGACATTCCATGGGCTACACCTTC
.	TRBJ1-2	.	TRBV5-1	CASSFRGQYGYTF	TGCGCCAGCAGCTTCCGAGGACAGTATGGCTACACCTTC
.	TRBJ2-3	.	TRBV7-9	CASSLGFQTDTQYF	TGTGCCAGCAGCTTGGGCTTTCAGACAGATACGCAGTATTTT
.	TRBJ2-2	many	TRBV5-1	CASSLTTSGELFF	TGCGCCAGCAGCTTGACAACGTCCGGGGAGCTGTTTTTT
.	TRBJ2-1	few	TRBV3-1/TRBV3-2	CASSQNGDTDNEQFF	TGTGCCAGCAGCCAAAACGGGGACACCGACAATGAGCAGTTCTTC
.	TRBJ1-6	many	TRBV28	CASSQQLPNSPLHF	TGTGCCAGCAGCCAACAGTTACCTAATTCACCCCTCCACTTT
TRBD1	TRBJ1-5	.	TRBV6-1	CASSEWPGQGLGNQPQHF	TGTGCCAGCAGTGAATGGCCGGGACAGGGTCTTGGCAATCAGCCCCAGCATTTT
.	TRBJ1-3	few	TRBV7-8	CASSLVASLSSGNTIYF	TGTGCCAGCAGCTTAGTAGCGTCTCTAAGCTCTGGAAACACCATATATTTT
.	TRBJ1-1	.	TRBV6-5	CASSSPWPMNTEAFF	TGTGCCAGCAGTTCCCCGTGGCCGATGAACACTGAAGCTTTCTTT